Listed below are T cell receptor beta chains from one sample, sequenced in a study of Tregs in tolerant kidney transplant recipients. The data were produced by immunoSEQ multiplex PCR, yet TCRdb's version contains in-frame clones alone and is incomplete. The sample holds 74,000 or so clones, roughly nine tenths seen once. The sample in question was CD4+ T cells from blood (PBMCs), obtained 24 months after the transplant. The receptor source for this set is a human patient who received a combined kidney and bone marrow transplant. The graft donor may account for some of the T cells. CDR3s include the opening cysteine and the closing phenylalanine or tryptophan. The D gene is left open where the match is weak. For some rows the clone size is stated as once, few or many, or as a class when expanded; others skip it.

len	j_gene	v_gene	d_gene	abundance	CDR3nt	CDR3aa
15	TRBJ1-2	TRBV7-3	-	-	TGTGCCAGCAGCCAAGACAGCGTGACTAACTATGGCTACACCTTC	CASSQDSVTNYGYTF
10	TRBJ2-7	TRBV20-1	-	-	TGCAGTGCTAGTTTCGGCGAGCAGTACTTC	CSASFGEQYF
17	TRBJ2-5	TRBV13	TRBD2	-	TGTGCCAGCAGCTTAGGGACTAGCGGAGTTCACCAAGAGACCCAGTACTTC	CASSLGTSGVHQETQYF
14	TRBJ2-3	TRBV7-2	TRBD2	-	TGTGCCAGCAGGCTAGCGGCCAGCACAGATACGCAGTATTTT	CASRLAASTDTQYF
13	TRBJ1-4	TRBV5-1	TRBD1	-	TGCGCCAGCAGCTTAGGGACAGGGGAAAAACTGTTTTTT	CASSLGTGEKLFF
17	TRBJ2-1	TRBV7-2	TRBD2	-	TGTGCCAGCAGCTTCCGCCGGACTAGACTCGGCGACAATGAGCAGTTCTTC	CASSFRRTRLGDNEQFF
15	TRBJ2-7	TRBV7-8	TRBD2	-	TGTGCCAGCAGCTTAGTTACCTTGGGAGGGGACGAGCAGTACTTC	CASSLVTLGGDEQYF
14	TRBJ2-1	TRBV10-3	TRBD1	-	TGTGCCATCAGTTCGGGACAGGGGTACAATGAGCAGTTCTTC	CAISSGQGYNEQFF
13	TRBJ2-5	TRBV10-3	TRBD2	once	TGTGCCACACTCAGCGGGGGAGGAGAGACCCAGTACTTC	CATLSGGGETQYF
15	TRBJ2-1	TRBV7-3	TRBD2	-	TGTGCCAGCAGCTTAACGGCGGGGGGGTTTAGTGAGCAGTTCTTC	CASSLTAGGFSEQFF
15	TRBJ1-5	TRBV4-3	-	-	TGCGCCAGCAGCCAAGGAGGCAGGGTTGATCAGCCCCAGCATTTT	CASSQGGRVDQPQHF
15	TRBJ1-4	TRBV19	-	few	TGTGCCAGTAGAGTAGGGGATGCAACTAATGAAAAACTGTTTTTT	CASRVGDATNEKLFF
15	TRBJ1-3	TRBV7-9	-	few	TGTGCCAGCAGCTTAGTAACGACAGGCAAAAACACCATATATTTT	CASSLVTTGKNTIYF
15	TRBJ1-5	TRBV19	-	-	TGTGCCAGTAGTATAGAGTCGGTCCTCAATCAGCCCCAGCATTTT	CASSIESVLNQPQHF
15	TRBJ2-5	TRBV18	TRBD1	-	TGTGCCAGCTCACCAAGGGGGCTGAGGCGAGAGACCCAGTACTTC	CASSPRGLRRETQYF
16	TRBJ2-3	TRBV21-1	-	-	TGTGCCAGCAGCAAATATGGGACAGGGAGCACAGATACGCAGTATTTT	CASSKYGTGSTDTQYF
16	TRBJ2-5	TRBV19	TRBD2	-	TGTGCCAGTAGTATGGACCTAGAGGCGCGGGAGGAGACCCAGTACTTC	CASSMDLEAREETQYF
10	TRBJ2-7	TRBV27	-	-	TGTGCCAGCACGGGAGACGAGCAGTACTTC	CASTGDEQYF
18	TRBJ2-2	TRBV7-9	TRBD2	-	TGTGCCAGCAGCTTACTCTCAGTCGGCGGGAGGGCGTACGGGGAGCTGTTTTTT	CASSLLSVGGRAYGELFF
18	TRBJ1-6	TRBV18	-	-	TGTGCCAGCTCCCCCGTGAGGACGCAGGGACTCAATAATTCACCCCTCCACTTT	CASSPVRTQGLNNSPLHF
16	TRBJ1-6	TRBV18	TRBD1	-	TGTGCCAGCTCCGTGGACAGGTCCTCTTATAATTCACCCCTCCACTTT	CASSVDRSSYNSPLHF
15	TRBJ1-3	TRBV28	TRBD1	-	TGTGCCAGCAGCCCCGGGACAGGGGTTGGAAACACCATATATTTT	CASSPGTGVGNTIYF
11	TRBJ1-2	TRBV9	TRBD1	-	TGTGCCAGCGGCGACAGGGCTGGCTACACCTTC	CASGDRAGYTF
13	TRBJ2-5	TRBV10-3	-	once	TGTGCCATCAGTGTACCCCGGGGAGAGACCCAGTACTTC	CAISVPRGETQYF
17	TRBJ2-7	TRBV7-9	TRBD2	-	TGTGCCAGCAGCTTAGCGCTGACTAGCGGGAGAAAATCCGAGCAGTACTTC	CASSLALTSGRKSEQYF
13	TRBJ2-7	TRBV10-3	-	-	TGTGCCATCAGTCTGGACAGTGCATCCGAGCAGTACTTC	CAISLDSASEQYF
17	TRBJ2-7	TRBV11-3	TRBD2	-	TGTGCCAGCAGCTTGGTGCCCCCGGGACTAGCGGGATTCGAGCAGTACTTC	CASSLVPPGLAGFEQYF